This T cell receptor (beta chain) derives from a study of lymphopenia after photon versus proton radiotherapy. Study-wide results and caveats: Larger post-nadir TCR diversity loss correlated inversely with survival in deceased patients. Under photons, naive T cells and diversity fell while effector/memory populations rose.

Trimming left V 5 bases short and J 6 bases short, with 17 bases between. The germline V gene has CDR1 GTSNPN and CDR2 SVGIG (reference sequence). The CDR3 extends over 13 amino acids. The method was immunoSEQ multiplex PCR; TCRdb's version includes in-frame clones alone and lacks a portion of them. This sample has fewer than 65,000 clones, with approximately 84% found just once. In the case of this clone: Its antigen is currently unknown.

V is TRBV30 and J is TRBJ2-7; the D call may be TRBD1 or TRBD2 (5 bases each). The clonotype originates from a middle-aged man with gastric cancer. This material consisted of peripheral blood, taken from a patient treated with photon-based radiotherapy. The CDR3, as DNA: TGTGCCTGGGGGGGTGCCCTTCCCCTCGAGCAGTACTTC. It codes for CAWGGALPLEQYF.